Sequencing of this T cell receptor (beta chain) was carried out in a study of T cells in pancreatic ductal adenocarcinoma (dated 2017 in TCRdb). About the full investigation: The work assessed suppressive cells as well as CD8+ T cells infiltrating resected pancreatic ductal adenocarcinoma, measuring their numbers, locations, and properties, in order to shed light on the adaptive T-cell response that occurs naturally. Findings and caveats that apply to the study as a whole: Since most people with pancreatic cancer show up with disease that cannot be operated on, the resected cohort was biased toward the minority who had early-stage disease. Because tumors are enriched in CD45RO+ effector T cells rather than naive T cells, which biases toward lower diversity, comparisons of clonality between tumor and blood may be biased. More total productive templates and 6.5 to 10-fold more unique clonotypes were found in blood samples than in tumor samples. No significant difference in T-cell clonality was found between tumor and blood, with mean clonality of around 0.11 in tumors and around 0.074 in blood.

TCR beta CDR3 regions were amplified from genomic DNA using the immunoSEQ hsTCRB kit. High-throughput TRB CDR3 sequencing was performed on an Illumina HiSeq system. The source study handled its data this way. Sequencing reads were analyzed with the immunoSEQ software, and nonproductive sequences with premature stops or frame-shifts were excluded. To calculate repertoire clonality, Shannon entropy was normalized by log2 of the number of unique productive sequences, and that value was subtracted from one. Held by TCRdb, this immuneACCESS table contains in-frame sequences only and omits some clones. Under half of the omission traces to an unresolved V gene where checked; the cause of the rest is unknown. That table furnishes V, J and clone size, whereas the DNA furnished D and trimming. Recorded for this sample are approximately 97,000 clones; nearly 95% of them occurred a single time. Roughly 3.1% of the sample belongs to the ten largest clones.

CDR1 MGHDK and CDR2 SYGVNS were looked up in the germline V gene. The CDR3 spans 11 residues, from the cysteine through the phenylalanine. Only the CDR3 region is kept as DNA, spanning 33 bases read in frame from base 1. Trimming takes 3 bases from V and 6 bases from J, and the germline ends sit 6 bases apart. As for this clone: Its antigen remains unidentified. Base qualities are not provided; no much larger clone lies one nucleotide away.

The selected pancreatic ductal adenocarcinoma patients had received surgery without neoadjuvant therapy. Peripheral blood was collected in heparin tubes, and PBMCs were isolated by histopaque density gradient and cryopreserved in around 11% DMSO. Using the DNeasy Blood and Tissue Kit with Proteinase K and RNase treatment, genomic DNA was extracted from 6 or 7 PBMC and roughly nine flash-frozen tumor specimens. This receptor chain uses TRBV25-1 and TRBJ2-7; a tentative D match to TRBD1 spans 5 bases. Input material: PBMCs. This sequence was found in a human donor with pancreatic ductal adenocarcinoma. CDR3 reads: CASSEGLEQYF. The nucleotide sequence is TGTGCCAGCAGTGAGGGGCTCGAGCAGTACTTC.